The 13 T cell receptor beta chains below all came from one sample that was sequenced in a study of T cells in localized non-small cell lung cancer. TCRdb's copy holds only in-frame clones and misses some; the assay was immunoSEQ multiplex PCR. The table shows approximately 2,200 clones, with about 30% occurring only once. The sequenced sample was normal lung tissue next to the tumor, obtained before any cancer treatment. Receptors were obtained from a man aged 40-75 years with stage I lung adenocarcinoma.

This chain connects TRBV6-8 to TRBJ1-5; no clear D gene. This CDR3 is built from 15 residues. Germline lookup yields CDR1 MNHGY and CDR2 SAAAGT. The V gene lost 6 bases and the J gene lost 0 bases, with 12 bases spanning the gap. CDR3 bases: TGTGCCAGCAGACCATCGGCCGATAGCAATCAGCCCCAGCATTTT. It encodes CASRPSADSNQPQHF.

The chain links TRBV9 to TRBJ2-3, with 8 bases fitting TRBD2. Per the germline V gene, CDR1 is SGDLS and CDR2 is YYNGEE. V was pared by 5 bases and J by 2 bases, with 7 bases of the junction left unmatched. This CDR3 has 15 amino acids. CDR3 sequence (DNA): TGTGCCAGCAGTGTTGGCGGGGGGAACACAGATACGCAGTATTTT. It translates to CASSVGGGNTDTQYF. Drawing the rest from reference TRBV9 and TRBJ2-3, the complete variable domain is DSGVTQTPKHLITATGQRVTLRCSPRSGDLSVYWYQQSLDQGLQFLIQYYNGEERAKGNILERFSAQQFPDLHSELNLSSLELGDSALYFCASSVGGGNTDTQYFGPGTRLTVL.

The chain's CDR3 is CASSRHFRETQYF. The CDR3 nucleotides are TGTGCCAGCTCACGGCATTTTCGGGAGACCCAGTACTTC. The rearrangement joins TRBV18 to TRBJ2-5; D is undetermined. Germline V CDR1 and CDR2: KGHSH, LQKENI. With 4 bases removed from V and 5 bases from J, the gap between germline ends came to 11 bases. The CDR3 has 13 amino acids.

The CDR3, as DNA: TGTGCCAGCAGCGAAAGACTAGCGGGGAGCACAGATACGCAGTATTTT. This translates into CASSERLAGSTDTQYF. The chain carries TRBV28 and TRBJ2-3; 11 bases map to TRBD2. Losses at the gene ends were 6 bases for V and 0 bases for J; bases not matched to a gene: 5. CDR3 length: 16 amino acids. CDR1 is MDHEN, CDR2 SYDVKM, per germline.

In nucleotides, the CDR3 is TGCGCCAGCAGCCAACTTGGGGACAGAACCTACGAGCAGTACTTC. Its protein is CASSQLGDRTYEQYF. V gene TRBV1 combines with J gene TRBJ2-7; the table's TRBD1 call for D was not verified on the DNA. TRBV1 is a pseudogene locus. This CDR3 spans 15 amino acids.

The chain couples TRBV11-3 to TRBJ1-1; TRBD1 is a possible D gene (5 bases). Germline V gene sequence: CDR1 SGHNT, CDR2 YENEEA. V lost 1 base and J 0 bases, leaving 9 bases between the germline ends. The length of the CDR3 is 15 residues. CDR3 nucleotides: TGTGCCAGCAGCTTAGTGCAGGGTATGAACACTGAAGCTTTCTTT. Protein sequence: CASSLVQGMNTEAFF.

This clone was counted only a few times. The chain links TRBV30 to TRBJ2-1; TRBD1 might be the D (6 bases). V lost 8 bases and J 4 bases, leaving 18 bases between the germline ends. This CDR3 comprises 14 residues. Germline values: CDR1 GTSNPN, CDR2 SVGIG (reference sequence). In DNA, the CDR3 is TGTGCCCGGGACGAGACAGGTCCTTACAATGAGCAGTTCTTC. Protein sequence: CARDETGPYNEQFF.

This clone was seen more than once but under ten times. This sequence joins TRBV6-8 and TRBJ2-1; 11 nucleotides line up with TRBD2. Germline trimming cut 7 bases from V and 4 bases from J; bases unmatched to any gene: 9. The CDR3 has 16 amino acids. Looked up from germline, CDR1 is MNHGY and CDR2 is SAAAGT. In nucleotides, the CDR3 is TGTGCCAGCAACCCCCTAGGACTAGCGGGTTACAATGAGCAGTTCTTC. This sequence encodes CASNPLGLAGYNEQFF.

This clone has a single count. Some base is ambiguous or went unread, and X replaces its residue. The chain carries TRBV29-1 and TRBJ1-1; 8 positions agree with TRBD1. The V gene's germline CDR1 is SQVTM and CDR2 ANQGSEA. The V and J ends lost 7 bases and 12 bases, in that order; junction bases with no gene match: 16. The CDR3 is 13 residues long. This CDR3 is CSALESGDRQXFF. CDR3 bases: TGCAGCGCTCTTGAGAGCGGGGACAGGCAARCTTTCTTT.

This clone was recorded a few times. This chain joins TRBV15 and TRBJ2-7; perhaps TRBD1 as D (5 bases). Germline lookup yields CDR1 LNHNV and CDR2 YYDKDF (reference sequence). Trimming pared 1 base from V and 2 bases from J, leaving 9 bases between. The CDR3 totals 14 residues. The CDR3 DNA reads as TGTGCCACCAGCAGAGCGGACACCGCCTACGAGCAGTACTTC. Translated: CATSRADTAYEQYF.

This clone appeared a single time. The chain joins TRBV19 to TRBJ1-3; maybe TRBD1 (6 bases). Germline V gene sequence: CDR1 LNHDA, CDR2 SQIVND (reference sequence). The CDR3 has 16 residues. Deletions cut 6 bases from V and 0 bases from J, with 15 bases between. This CDR3 is CASSLGQSYSGNTIYF. CDR3 in DNA: TGTGCCAGTAGCCTTGGACAGAGCTACTCTGGAAACACCATATATTTT.

J is TRBJ2-7 and V is TRBV18; 7 bases are shared with TRBD1. The CDR3 has 13 residues. V shed 5 bases, J shed 7 bases, and the junction held 8 bases outside the gene matches. CDR1 and CDR2 from the germline V gene are KGHSH and LQKENI. CDR3: CASSSLTGNEQYF. As DNA, the CDR3 is TGTGCCAGCTCATCCCTGACAGGGAAYGAGCAGTACTTC.

Relative to its sample, this clone is medium-sized. At one of its ends the junction is not consistent with the germline gene, which may arise from a read error. The chain has TRBV9 and TRBJ1-1, with 8 nucleotides matching TRBD1. The CDR3 totals 14 residues. CDR1 is SGDLS and CDR2 is YYNGEE in the germline V gene. CDR3 residues: CASSVGQGALLAFF. The CDR3 DNA sequence: TGTGCCAGCAGTGTAGGGCAGGGGGCCCTGTTGGCTTTCTTT.